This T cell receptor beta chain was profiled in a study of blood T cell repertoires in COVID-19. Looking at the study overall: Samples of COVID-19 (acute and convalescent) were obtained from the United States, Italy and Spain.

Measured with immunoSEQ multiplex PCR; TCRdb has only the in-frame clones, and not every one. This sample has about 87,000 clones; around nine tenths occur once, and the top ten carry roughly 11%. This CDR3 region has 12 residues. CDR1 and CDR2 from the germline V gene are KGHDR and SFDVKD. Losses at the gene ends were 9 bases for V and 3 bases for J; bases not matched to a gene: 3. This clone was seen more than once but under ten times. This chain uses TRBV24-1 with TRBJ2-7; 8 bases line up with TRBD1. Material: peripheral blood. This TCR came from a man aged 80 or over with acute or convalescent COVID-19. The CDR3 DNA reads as TGTGCCACCGAAGGACAGGGCTACGAGCAGTACTTC. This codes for CATEGQGYEQYF.